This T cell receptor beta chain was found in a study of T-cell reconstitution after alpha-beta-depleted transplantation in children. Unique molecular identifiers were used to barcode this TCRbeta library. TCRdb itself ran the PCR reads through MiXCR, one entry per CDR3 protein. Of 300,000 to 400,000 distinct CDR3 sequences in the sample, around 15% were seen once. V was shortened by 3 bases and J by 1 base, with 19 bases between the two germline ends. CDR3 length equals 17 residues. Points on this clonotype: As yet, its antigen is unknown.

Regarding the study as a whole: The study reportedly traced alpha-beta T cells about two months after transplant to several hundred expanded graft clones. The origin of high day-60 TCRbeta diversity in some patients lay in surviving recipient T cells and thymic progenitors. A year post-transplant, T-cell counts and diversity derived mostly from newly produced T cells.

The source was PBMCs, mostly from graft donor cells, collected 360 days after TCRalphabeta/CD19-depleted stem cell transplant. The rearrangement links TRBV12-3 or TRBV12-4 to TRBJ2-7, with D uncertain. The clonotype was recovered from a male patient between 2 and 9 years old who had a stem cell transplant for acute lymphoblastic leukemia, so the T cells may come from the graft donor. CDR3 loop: CASSLYGSLGSSYEQYF. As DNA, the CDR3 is TGTGCCAGCAGTTTGTATGGAAGTTTAGGGTCTTCCTACGAGCAGTACTTC.